This TCR beta chain emerged from a study of siplizumab effects on memory and regulatory T cells (dated by TCRdb to about 2019). Broadly, across the study: The study examined how the anti-CD2 antibody siplizumab affects alloreactive T-cell subsets in allogeneic mixed lymphocyte reactions built from human PBMCs.

Broader findings and caveats from the paper: Greater diversity appeared to be present in unstimulated naive T cells than in memory T cells, and a substantial contribution to the alloresponse seemed to be made by naive cells. Whether proliferating Tregs from siplizumab cultures were suppressive was not functionally confirmed. Sequences below about 10^-5 frequency were poorly captured, so only a minor fraction of alloreactive clones could be mapped to unstimulated subsets. For roughly 80-97% of proliferating CD4+ or CD8+ clones, no naive or memory phenotype could be assigned. Among mappable alloreactive CD4+ clones, an average Treg-derived fraction of 68.8% was observed with siplizumab, compared with 25% to 30% in control reactions. The cumulative frequency of alloreactive sequences traceable to unstimulated CD4+ memory T cells was significantly reduced by siplizumab.

As regards this clone: Its antigen is still unknown. No much larger clonotype is one base removed from it; base qualities were not supplied.

Compared with germline, V lacks 6 bases and J lacks 0 bases; bases without a gene match: 13. Taken from the germline V gene, the CDR1 and CDR2 loops are SGHRS and YFSETQ. The CDR3 holds 19 amino acids from the cysteine to the phenylalanine. The read is trimmed to its CDR3 DNA, 57 bases read in frame from base 1. In a few donor pairs, further sequencing was done on unstimulated CD8+ naive, CD4+ memory, CD8+ TEMRA, CD4+ naive and CD8+ effector memory subsets. TCRbeta CDR3 sequencing was performed on sorted unstimulated T cells and on proliferating T cells recovered from mixed lymphocyte reactions. Fresh whole blood from some eleven HLA-typed healthy donors was used to isolate PBMCs. The protocol used for the library was the immunoSEQ multiplex PCR assay. Approximately 100,000 TCR templates per sample were assayed on the deep sequencing platform. Genomic DNA extracted from sorted T cells was used for TCRbeta CDR3 sequencing. In the authors' own workflow: The R programming language was used for clonal analysis of TCRbeta CDR3 data. Comparing unstimulated samples against CFSE-low samples taken after the reaction was how alloreactive CD4+ and CD8+ clones were defined. Alloreactive CD4+ clones were assigned to regulatory or non-regulatory origin by matching sequences to sorted unstimulated Treg and non-Treg repertoires. TCRdb retrieved this table from immuneACCESS and kept in-frame rearrangements only. Not all clones are present; in checked studies, unresolved V genes account for under half, and no reason is known for the remainder. V and J calls and clone size are those listed in that table; D and trimming were worked out from the DNA. The sample data list tens of thousands of clones, and roughly 90% of these were observed just once. The ten largest make up roughly 0.25% of the sample.

The TCR originated in a human donor in good health. The rearrangement combines TRBV5-1 with TRBJ2-1, and 12 junctional nucleotides match TRBD2. The sample taken for sequencing was naive CD4+ T cells sorted from blood. Explained via the paper, the cell subset or site label denotes: unstimulated naive T cells. The nucleotide sequence reads TGCGCCAGCAAAGCGTACAGGACTAGCGGGACGAGCTCCTACAATGAGCAGTTCTTC. Translated, this is CASKAYRTSGTSSYNEQFF.